This T cell receptor (beta chain) emerged from a study of breast tumors, draining lymph nodes, adjacent tissues. Points from the study as a whole: Compared with lymph nodes, tumors were less diverse; compared with nontumor tissue, more.

The CDR3 has 13 residues. The V end was cut by 5 bases, the J end by 4 bases, with 6 bases between. Germline values: CDR1 SEHNR, CDR2 FQNEAQ (reference sequence). Each CDR3 protein gets one entry after TCRdb re-called the multiplex PCR reads with MiXCR. The table has some 52,000 distinct CDR3 sequences, roughly 40% seen once. The sample holds many counts of this clonotype. Its target is not known. The sequenced material came from breast tumor tissue. This clonotype was obtained from a female donor with breast cancer. Some clones in this sample may be carry-over from other donors' samples. The chain recombines TRBV7-9 with TRBJ1-6; D unclear. This chain's CDR3 is CASSRVYNSPLHF. The CDR3 DNA follows: TGTGCCAGCAGCCGGGTTTATAATTCACCCCTCCACTTT.